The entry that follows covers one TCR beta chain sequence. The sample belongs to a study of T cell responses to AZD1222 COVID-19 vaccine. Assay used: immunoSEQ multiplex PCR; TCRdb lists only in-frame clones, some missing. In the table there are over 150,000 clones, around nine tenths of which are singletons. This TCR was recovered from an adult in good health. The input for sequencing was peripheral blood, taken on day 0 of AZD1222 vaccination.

In DNA form, the CDR3 reads TGTGCCAGCTCACTAGGGCTCGGGCAGCCCCAGCATTTT. Its protein product is CASSLGLGQPQHF. The rearrangement links TRBV18 to TRBJ1-5; no clear D gene. From germline, CDR1 is KGHSH and CDR2 LQKENI. The V end was cut by 4 bases, the J end by 7 bases, with 11 bases between. The CDR3 covers 13 residues.